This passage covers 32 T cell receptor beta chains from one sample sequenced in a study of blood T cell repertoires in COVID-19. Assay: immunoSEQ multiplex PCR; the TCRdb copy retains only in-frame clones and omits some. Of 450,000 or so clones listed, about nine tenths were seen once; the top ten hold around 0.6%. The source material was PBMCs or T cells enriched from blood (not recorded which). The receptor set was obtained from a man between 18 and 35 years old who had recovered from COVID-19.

Here the CDR3 reads CASGLEGTSGNIQYF. The CDR3 coding sequence is TGTGCTAGTGGTTTGGAGGGGACTAGCGGAAACATTCAGTACTTC. This rearrangement joins TRBV12-5 to TRBJ2-4; 11 bases are a match to TRBD2. The CDR3 consists of 15 residues. Germline V gives CDR1 LGHNT, CDR2 FRNRAP. J gave up 6 bases and V 1 base, and 2 bases lay outside the gene matches.

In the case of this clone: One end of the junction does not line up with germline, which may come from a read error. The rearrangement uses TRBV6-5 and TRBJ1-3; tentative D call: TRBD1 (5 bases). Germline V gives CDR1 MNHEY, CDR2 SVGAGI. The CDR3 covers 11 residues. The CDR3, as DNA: TGTGCAATCCGAAGGGGCTCGCAAATAGATTTT. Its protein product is CAIRRGSQIDF.

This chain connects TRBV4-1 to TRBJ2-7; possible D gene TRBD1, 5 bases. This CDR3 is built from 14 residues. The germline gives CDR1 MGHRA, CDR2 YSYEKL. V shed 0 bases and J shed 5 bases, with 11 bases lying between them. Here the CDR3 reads CASSQDPQGHEQYF. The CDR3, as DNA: TGCGCCAGCAGCCAAGACCCCCAGGGCCACGAGCAGTACTTC.

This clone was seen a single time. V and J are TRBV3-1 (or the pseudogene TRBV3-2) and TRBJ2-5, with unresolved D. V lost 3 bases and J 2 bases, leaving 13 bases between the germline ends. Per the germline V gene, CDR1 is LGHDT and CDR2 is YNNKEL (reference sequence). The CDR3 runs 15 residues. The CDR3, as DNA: TGTGCCAGCAGCCATGCCGGGTCCGAACAAGAGACCCAGTACTTC. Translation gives CASSHAGSEQETQYF.

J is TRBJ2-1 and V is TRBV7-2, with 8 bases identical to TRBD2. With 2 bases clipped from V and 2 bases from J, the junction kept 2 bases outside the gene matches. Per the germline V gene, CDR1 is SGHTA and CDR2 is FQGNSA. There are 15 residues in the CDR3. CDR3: CASSLSGSTYNEQFF. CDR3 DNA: TGTGCCAGCAGCTTAAGCGGGAGTACCTACAATGAGCAGTTCTTC. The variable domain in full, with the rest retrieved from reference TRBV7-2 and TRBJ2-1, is GAGVSQSPSNKVTEKGKDVELRCDPISGHTALYWYRQSLGQGLEFLIYFQGNSAPDKSGLPSDRFSAERTGGSVSTLTIQRTQQEDSAVYLCASSLSGSTYNEQFFGPGTRLTVL.

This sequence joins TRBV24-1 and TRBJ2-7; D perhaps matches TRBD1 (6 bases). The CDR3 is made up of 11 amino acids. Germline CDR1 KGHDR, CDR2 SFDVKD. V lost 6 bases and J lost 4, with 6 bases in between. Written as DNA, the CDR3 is TGTGCCACCAGTAGGGGGTACGAGCAGTACTTC. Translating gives CATSRGYEQYF.

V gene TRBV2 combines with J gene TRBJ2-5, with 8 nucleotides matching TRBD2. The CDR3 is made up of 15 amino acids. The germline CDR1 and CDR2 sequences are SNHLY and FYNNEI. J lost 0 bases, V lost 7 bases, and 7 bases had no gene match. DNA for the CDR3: TGTGCCAGCAAGGTGGCTAGCGGGTACCAAGAGACCCAGTACTTC. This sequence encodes CASKVASGYQETQYF.

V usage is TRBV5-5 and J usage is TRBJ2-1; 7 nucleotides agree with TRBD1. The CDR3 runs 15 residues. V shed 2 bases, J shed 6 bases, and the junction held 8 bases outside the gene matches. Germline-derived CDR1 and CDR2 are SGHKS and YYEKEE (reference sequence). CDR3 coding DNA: TGTGCCAGCAGCTTTAGACAGGGTGGGGGCAATGAGCAGTTCTTC. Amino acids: CASSFRQGGGNEQFF.

The DNA of the CDR3 is TGTGCCAGCGCCTCCGGGGGGATTCCCACTGGGGCCAACGTCCTGACTTTC. It codes for CASASGGIPTGANVLTF. The chain employs TRBV27 and TRBJ2-6; 7 nucleotides match TRBD2. The CDR3 loop spans 17 amino acids. V shed 8 bases and J 2 bases; nucleotides not matched to a gene: 12. Per the germline V gene, CDR1 is MNHEY and CDR2 is SMNVEV (reference sequence).

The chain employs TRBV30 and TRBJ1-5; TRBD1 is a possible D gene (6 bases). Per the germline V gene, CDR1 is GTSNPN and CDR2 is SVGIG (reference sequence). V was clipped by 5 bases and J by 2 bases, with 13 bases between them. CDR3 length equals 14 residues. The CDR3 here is CAWGGASRNQPQHF. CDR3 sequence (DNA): TGTGCCTGGGGGGGGGCATCCCGCAATCAGCCCCAGCATTTT.

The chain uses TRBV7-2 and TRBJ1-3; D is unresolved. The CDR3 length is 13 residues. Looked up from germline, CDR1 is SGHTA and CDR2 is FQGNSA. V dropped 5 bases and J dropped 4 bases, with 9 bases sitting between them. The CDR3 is CASSLTIGNTIYF. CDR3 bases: TGTGCCAGCAGCCTAACGATAGGAAACACCATATATTTT.

The CDR3 loop reads CASSFGPLGTQYF. As DNA, the CDR3 is TGTGCCAGCAGTTTCGGTCCTCTTGGGACCCAGTACTTC. The chain combines TRBV12-3 or TRBV12-4 with TRBJ2-5; D gene ambiguous. Between the trimmed V and J ends, which lost 3 bases and 7 bases, there was a span of 12 bases. This CDR3 contains 13 residues.

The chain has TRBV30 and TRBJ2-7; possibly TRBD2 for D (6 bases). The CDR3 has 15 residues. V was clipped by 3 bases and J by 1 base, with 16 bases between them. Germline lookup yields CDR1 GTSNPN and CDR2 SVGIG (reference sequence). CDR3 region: CAWRVRSGGSYEQYF. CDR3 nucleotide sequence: TGTGCCTGGAGGGTTAGGAGCGGAGGGTCCTACGAGCAGTACTTC.

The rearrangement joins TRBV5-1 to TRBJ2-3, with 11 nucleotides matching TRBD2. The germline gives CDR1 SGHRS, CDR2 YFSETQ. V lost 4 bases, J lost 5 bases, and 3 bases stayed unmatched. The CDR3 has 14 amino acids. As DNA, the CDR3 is TGCGCCAGCAGCCCCCTAGCGGGAGGAGATACGCAGTATTTT. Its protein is CASSPLAGGDTQYF.

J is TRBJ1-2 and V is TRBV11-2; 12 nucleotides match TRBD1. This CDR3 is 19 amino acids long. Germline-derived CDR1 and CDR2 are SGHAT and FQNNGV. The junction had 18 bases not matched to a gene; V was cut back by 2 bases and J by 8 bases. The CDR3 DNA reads TGTGCCAGCAGCTTAAACCCTCTTTGGGACAGGGGGCGAGGGTGGGGCTACACCTTC. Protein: CASSLNPLWDRGRGWGYTF. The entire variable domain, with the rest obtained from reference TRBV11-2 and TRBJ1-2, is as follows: EAGVAQSPRYKIIEKRQSVAFWCNPISGHATLYWYQQILGQGPKLLIQFQNNGVVDDSQLPKDRFSAERLKGVDSTLKIQPAKLEDSAVYLCASSLNPLWDRGRGWGYTFGSGTRLTVV.

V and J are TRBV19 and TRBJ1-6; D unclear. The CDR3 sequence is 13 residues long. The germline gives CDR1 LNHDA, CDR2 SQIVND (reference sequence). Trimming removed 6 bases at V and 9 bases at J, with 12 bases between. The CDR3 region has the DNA TGTGCCAGTAGCCCGATGCTAGCTTCACCCCTCCACTTT. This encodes CASSPMLASPLHF.

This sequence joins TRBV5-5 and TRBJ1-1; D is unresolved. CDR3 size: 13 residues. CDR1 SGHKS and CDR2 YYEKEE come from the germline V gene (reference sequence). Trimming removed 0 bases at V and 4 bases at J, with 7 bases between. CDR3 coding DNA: TGTGCCAGCAGCTTGGCTTTTTCCACTGAAGCTTTCTTT. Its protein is CASSLAFSTEAFF.

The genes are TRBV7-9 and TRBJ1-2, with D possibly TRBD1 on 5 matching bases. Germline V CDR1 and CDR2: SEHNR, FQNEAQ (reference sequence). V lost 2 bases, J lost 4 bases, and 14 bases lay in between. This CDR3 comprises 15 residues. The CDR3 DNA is TGTGCCAGCAGCTTATCCCAGGGTTACATCTATGGCTACACCTTC. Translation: CASSLSQGYIYGYTF.

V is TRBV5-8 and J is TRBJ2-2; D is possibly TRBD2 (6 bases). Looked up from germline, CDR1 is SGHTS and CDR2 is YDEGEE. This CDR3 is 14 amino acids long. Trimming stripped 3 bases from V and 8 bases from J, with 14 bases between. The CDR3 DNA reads TGTGCCAGCAGCTGGGGGACTGGACCGGGGGAGCTGTTTTTT. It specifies CASSWGTGPGELFF.

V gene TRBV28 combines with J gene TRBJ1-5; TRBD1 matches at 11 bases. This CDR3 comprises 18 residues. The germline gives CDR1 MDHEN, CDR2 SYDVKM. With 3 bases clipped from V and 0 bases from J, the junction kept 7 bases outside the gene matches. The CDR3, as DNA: TGTGCCAGCAGTTTGGGGGACAGGGGGATCTATAGCAATCAGCCCCAGCATTTT. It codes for CASSLGDRGIYSNQPQHF.

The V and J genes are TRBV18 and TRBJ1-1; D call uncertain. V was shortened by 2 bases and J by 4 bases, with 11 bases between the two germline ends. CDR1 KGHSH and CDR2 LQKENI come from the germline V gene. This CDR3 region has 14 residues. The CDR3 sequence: CASSPILGSTEAFF. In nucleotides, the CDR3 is TGTGCCAGCTCACCAATTTTGGGGAGCACTGAAGCTTTCTTT.

The CDR3 loop is CASSLAGRTHSPLHF. Here the CDR3 DNA reads TGTGCCAGCAGCTTGGCCGGGAGAACGCATTCACCCCTCCACTTT. The rearrangement joins TRBV5-6 to TRBJ1-6; the D is unclear. The CDR3 has 15 residues. Germline CDR1 is SGHDT and CDR2 is YYEEEE. Trimming pared 0 bases from V and 8 bases from J, leaving 12 bases between.

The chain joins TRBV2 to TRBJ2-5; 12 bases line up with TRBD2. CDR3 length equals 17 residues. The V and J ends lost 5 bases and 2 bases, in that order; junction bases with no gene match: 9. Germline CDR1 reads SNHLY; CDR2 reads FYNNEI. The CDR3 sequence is CASSRGLAGILQETQYF. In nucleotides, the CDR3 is TGTGCCAGCAGTCGAGGACTAGCGGGGATACTACAAGAGACCCAGTACTTC.

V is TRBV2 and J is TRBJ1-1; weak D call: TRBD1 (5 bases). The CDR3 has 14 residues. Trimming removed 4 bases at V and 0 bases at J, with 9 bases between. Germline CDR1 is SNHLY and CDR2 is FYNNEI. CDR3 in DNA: TGTGCCAGCAGTGGACAGACAGTGAACACTGAAGCTTTCTTT. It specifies CASSGQTVNTEAFF.

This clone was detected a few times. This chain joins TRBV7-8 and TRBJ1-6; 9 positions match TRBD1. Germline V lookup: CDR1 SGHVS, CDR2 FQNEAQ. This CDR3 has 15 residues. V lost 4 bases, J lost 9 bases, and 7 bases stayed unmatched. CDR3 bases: TGTGCCAGCAGCTCTCCGACAGGGGGACCTTCACCCCTCCACTTT. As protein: CASSSPTGGPSPLHF.

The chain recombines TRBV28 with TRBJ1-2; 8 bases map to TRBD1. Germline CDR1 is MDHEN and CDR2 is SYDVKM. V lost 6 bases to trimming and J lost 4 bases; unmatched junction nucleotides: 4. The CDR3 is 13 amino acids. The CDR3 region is CASRTGGGYGYTF. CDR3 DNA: TGTGCCAGCAGAACAGGGGGTGGCTATGGCTACACCTTC.

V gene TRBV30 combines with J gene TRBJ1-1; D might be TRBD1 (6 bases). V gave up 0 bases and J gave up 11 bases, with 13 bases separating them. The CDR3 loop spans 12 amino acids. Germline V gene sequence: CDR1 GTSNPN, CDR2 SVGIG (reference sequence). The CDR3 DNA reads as TGTGCCTGGAGTGTGCGGCTGAGGGGGGCTTTCTTT. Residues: CAWSVRLRGAFF.

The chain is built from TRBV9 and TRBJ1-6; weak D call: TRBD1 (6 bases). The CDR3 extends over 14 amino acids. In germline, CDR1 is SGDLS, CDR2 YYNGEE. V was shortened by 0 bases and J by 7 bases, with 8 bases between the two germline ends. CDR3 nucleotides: TGTGCCAGCAGCGTAGTAGGGGGAAATTCACCCCTCCACTTT. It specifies CASSVVGGNSPLHF.

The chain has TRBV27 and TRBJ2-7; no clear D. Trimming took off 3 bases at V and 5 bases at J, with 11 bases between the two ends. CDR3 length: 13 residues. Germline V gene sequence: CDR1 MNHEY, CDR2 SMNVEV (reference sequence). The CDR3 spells CASSFLLSNEQYF. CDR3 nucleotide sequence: TGTGCCAGCAGTTTCCTACTAAGTAACGAGCAGTACTTC.

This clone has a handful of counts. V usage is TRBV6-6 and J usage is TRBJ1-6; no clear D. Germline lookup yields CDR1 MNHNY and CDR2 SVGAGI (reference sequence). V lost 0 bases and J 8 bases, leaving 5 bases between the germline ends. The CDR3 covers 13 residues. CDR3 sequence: CASSYSRDSPLHF. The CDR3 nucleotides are TGTGCCAGCAGTTACTCACGCGATTCACCCCTCCACTTT.

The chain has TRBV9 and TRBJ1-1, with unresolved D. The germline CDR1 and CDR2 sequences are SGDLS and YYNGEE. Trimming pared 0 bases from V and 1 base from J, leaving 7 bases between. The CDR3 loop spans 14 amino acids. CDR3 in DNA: TGTGCCAGCAGCGTAGAAGAGGAGAACACTGAAGCTTTCTTT. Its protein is CASSVEEENTEAFF.

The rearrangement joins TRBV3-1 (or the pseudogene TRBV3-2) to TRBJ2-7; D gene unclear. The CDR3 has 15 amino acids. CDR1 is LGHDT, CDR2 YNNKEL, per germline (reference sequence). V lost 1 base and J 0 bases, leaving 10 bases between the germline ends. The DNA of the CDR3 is TGTGCCAGCAGCCAAGTCCAGATGAACTCCTACGAGCAGTACTTC. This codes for CASSQVQMNSYEQYF.